This T cell receptor (beta chain) was sequenced during a study of cytomegalovirus exposure and HLA in healthy donors. This CDR3 region has 17 residues. Per the germline V gene, CDR1 is MDHEN and CDR2 is SYDVKM. V shed 2 bases and J 4 bases; nucleotides not matched to a gene: 7. Vbeta (60) and Jbeta (13) primers were used in the PCR. Sequencing was performed with immunoSEQ multiplex PCR; in TCRdb, only in-frame clones are kept and a portion is missing. The sample has fewer than 200,000 clones, 82% seen once. The specimen sequenced was PBMCs. The V call is TRBV28, the J call TRBJ2-3, with 12 bases that match TRBD2. The receptor comes from a male donor in good health and CMV-seronegative. The CDR3: CASSLNPSGGAADTQYF. The CDR3 bases are TGTGCCAGCAGTTTAAATCCTAGCGGGGGGGCAGCAGATACGCAGTATTTT.